These 26 T cell receptor beta chains came from one sample sequenced in a study of shared T cell receptors in the human thymus. TCRdb's copy holds only in-frame clones and misses some; the assay was immunoSEQ multiplex PCR. In the table there are hundreds of thousands of clones, roughly 86% of which are singletons. The sample was also linked to a second study, of human thymus T cells.

Sequences were obtained from thymocytes. These TCRs come from a boy under two years old with a congenital heart defect.

This clone came up once. V and J are TRBV7-9 and TRBJ2-1; the match to TRBD2 covers 7 bases. Germline trimming cut 5 bases from V and 5 bases from J; bases unmatched to any gene: 9. The CDR3 length is 15 residues. Germline V gene data show CDR1 as SEHNR and CDR2 as FQNEAQ (reference sequence). The CDR3 DNA follows: TGTGCCAGCAGCCTCCTCGGGGGAGGGCACAATGAGCAGTTCTTC. Translation gives CASSLLGGGHNEQFF.

V gene TRBV2 combines with J gene TRBJ2-6; maybe TRBD1 (6 bases). Germline loops: CDR1 SNHLY, CDR2 FYNNEI. Trimming pared 7 bases from V and 1 base from J, leaving 14 bases between. The CDR3 sequence is 16 residues long. CDR3 in DNA: TGTGCCAGCATAGGGACACCCTATTCTGGGGCCAACGTCCTGACTTTC. It encodes CASIGTPYSGANVLTF.

The chain recombines TRBV5-1 with TRBJ2-3, with 8 positions matching TRBD1. J lost 2 bases, V lost 5 bases, and 4 bases had no gene match. This CDR3 region has 14 residues. From germline, CDR1 is SGHRS and CDR2 YFSETQ. CDR3 DNA: TGCGCCAGCAGGCGGGACAGGACCACAGATACGCAGTATTTT. The encoded protein is CASRRDRTTDTQYF.

For this clone: The sample carries other DNA sequences with the same CDR3. The chain uses TRBV4-3 and TRBJ1-6; no reliable D call. The CDR3 spans 15 residues. Germline V lookup: CDR1 LGHNA, CDR2 YSLEER. V was trimmed by 0 bases and J by 3 bases, leaving 6 bases between them. CDR3 sequence (DNA): TGCGCCAGCAGCCAAGATCGCGGCTATAATTCACCCCTCCACTTT. As protein: CASSQDRGYNSPLHF.

The CDR3, as DNA: TGTGCCAGCAGCTCGCTAGCGGGGGCAGGTTCCACCTACGAGCAGTACTTC. Protein sequence: CASSSLAGAGSTYEQYF. The rearrangement uses TRBV5-6 and TRBJ2-7; 10 nucleotides line up with TRBD2. The junction had 11 bases not matched to a gene; V was cut back by 3 bases and J by 2 bases. In germline, CDR1 is SGHDT, CDR2 YYEEEE. The CDR3 covers 17 residues.

This chain connects TRBV6-5 to TRBJ2-2; possibly TRBD1 for D (6 bases). The CDR3 has 15 residues. Trimming removed 5 bases from V and 2 bases from J, with 12 bases in between. Germline CDR1 reads MNHEY; CDR2 reads SVGAGI. DNA for the CDR3: TGTGCCAGCAGTAAACCGGGACAAAACACCGGGGAGCTGTTTTTT. Translating it yields CASSKPGQNTGELFF.

This rearrangement joins TRBV6-5 to TRBJ1-4; D call uncertain. The CDR3 is 13 amino acids. The V end was cut by 2 bases, the J end by 7 bases, with 8 bases between. Germline CDR1 MNHEY, CDR2 SVGAGI. This CDR3 reads CASSYGRAEKLFF. The CDR3, as DNA: TGTGCCAGCAGTTACGGGCGAGCTGAAAAACTGTTTTTT.

This chain connects TRBV18 to TRBJ2-7; D remains unclear. Germline V CDR1 and CDR2: KGHSH, LQKENI. V lost 2 bases and J lost 0, with 14 bases in between. This CDR3 has 16 amino acids. CDR3 nucleotides: TGTGCCAGCTCACCATTCGACCACGACAACTCCTACGAGCAGTACTTC. Amino acid sequence: CASSPFDHDNSYEQYF.

The rearrangement links TRBV15 to TRBJ2-7; TRBD2 matches at 10 bases. The junction had 10 bases not matched to a gene; V was cut back by 0 bases and J by 2 bases. Germline V gene lookup returns CDR1 LNHNV and CDR2 YYDKDF (reference sequence). The CDR3 spans 18 residues. CDR3 DNA sequence: TGTGCCACCAGCAGAGATTCTTATACAGCGGGAGGGCCCTACGAGCAGTACTTC. This encodes CATSRDSYTAGGPYEQYF.

The CDR3: CASSGTSGNSSYNEQFF. The DNA of the CDR3 is TGCGCCAGCTCCGGGACTAGCGGGAACAGCTCCTACAATGAGCAGTTCTTC. This rearrangement joins TRBV10-1 to TRBJ2-1; 13 nucleotides line up with TRBD2. The CDR3 has 17 amino acids. The V gene end was trimmed by 8 bases and the J gene end by 0 bases; junction bases not matched to a gene: 7. CDR1 is WNHNN and CDR2 is SYGVQD in the germline V gene (reference sequence).

The rearrangement joins TRBV28 to TRBJ1-4; D not resolved. The CDR3 is 17 residues long. Deletions cut 1 base from V and 5 bases from J, with 17 bases between. Germline-derived CDR1 and CDR2 are MDHEN and SYDVKM. The CDR3: CASSLFERTGPNEKLFF. In nucleotides, the CDR3 is TGTGCCAGCAGTTTATTCGAGCGGACGGGCCCCAATGAAAAACTGTTTTTT. The full variable domain, its missing parts supplied by reference TRBV28 and TRBJ1-4, is DVKVTQSSRYLVKRTGEKVFLECVQDMDHENMFWYRQDPGLGLRLIYFSYDVKMKEKGDIPEGYSVSREKKERFSLILESASTNQTSMYLCASSLFERTGPNEKLFFGSGTQLSVL.

V usage is TRBV5-6 and J usage is TRBJ1-6; possibly TRBD1 for D (6 bases). Trimming pared 0 bases from V and 3 bases from J, leaving 19 bases between. The CDR3 has 19 residues. Germline assignment: CDR1 SGHDT and CDR2 YYEEEE. DNA for the CDR3: TGTGCCAGCAGCTTGGGCCCCCACAGGGTCCCCCTCTATAATTCACCCCTCCACTTT. Residues: CASSLGPHRVPLYNSPLHF.

This chain joins TRBV19 and TRBJ2-1, with TRBD1 matching over 7 bases. Looked up from germline, CDR1 is LNHDA and CDR2 is SQIVND (reference sequence). Germline trimming cut 4 bases from V and 6 bases from J; bases unmatched to any gene: 9. The CDR3 has 15 amino acids. CDR3 bases: TGTGCCAGTAGTAGCGGTAGGACAGGACTCAATGAGCAGTTCTTC. Amino acid sequence: CASSSGRTGLNEQFF.

CDR3 nucleotides: TGTGCCAGTAGTATACCCAAAGGACAGATCGAAAAACTGTTTTTT. As protein: CASSIPKGQIEKLFF. The rearrangement links TRBV19 to TRBJ1-4, with a tentative D call TRBD1 (6 bases). V was cut by 2 bases and J by 8 bases, with 15 bases left in between. The CDR3 consists of 15 residues. The germline V gene encodes CDR1 LNHDA and CDR2 SQIVND (reference sequence). Full variable domain (remainder filled in from reference TRBV19 and TRBJ1-4): DGGITQSPKYLFRKEGQNVTLSCEQNLNHDAMYWYRQDPGQGLRLIYYSQIVNDFQKGDIAEGYSVSREKKESFPLTVTSAQKNPTAFYLCASSIPKGQIEKLFFGSGTQLSVL.

The chain has TRBV12-5 and TRBJ2-1, with D perhaps matching TRBD2 (6 bases). The CDR3 has 14 residues. V was shortened by 0 bases and J by 7 bases, with 10 bases between the two germline ends. Germline CDR1 and CDR2: LGHNT and FRNRAP. CDR3: CASGLVSGENEQFF. The CDR3 DNA is TGTGCTAGTGGTTTGGTATCGGGGGAGAATGAGCAGTTCTTC.

V and J are TRBV25-1 and TRBJ1-4; 7 nucleotides agree with TRBD1. The J segment lost 7 bases and the V segment lost 7 bases, leaving 12 bases of the junction unmatched. CDR3 length equals 15 residues. From germline, CDR1 is MGHDK and CDR2 SYGVNS. CDR3 protein: CASTSTAGTAEKLFF. The CDR3 DNA reads as TGTGCCAGCACCTCAACAGCCGGGACAGCTGAAAAACTGTTTTTT.

The CDR3 here is CASTILAGPTYEQYF. The CDR3, as DNA: TGTGCCAGCACTATCCTAGCGGGACCAACCTACGAGCAGTACTTC. V gene TRBV2 combines with J gene TRBJ2-7, with TRBD2 identical over 9 bases. This CDR3 contains 15 residues. V dropped 7 bases and J dropped 2; count of bases not matched to a gene: 9. CDR1 is SNHLY, CDR2 FYNNEI, per germline.

This rearrangement joins TRBV6-1 to TRBJ1-1; 8 nucleotides match TRBD1. Germline V gene sequence: CDR1 MNHNS, CDR2 SASEGT. This CDR3 has 13 residues. Trimming cost V 6 bases and J 6 bases; bases outside gene matches: 6. CDR3 nucleotide sequence: TGTGCCAGCAGCGACGACAGGGGCGCTGAAGCTTTCTTT. This gives the protein CASSDDRGAEAFF.

J is TRBJ2-1 and V is TRBV10-1; the match to TRBD1 covers 9 bases. V lost 3 bases, J lost 2 bases, and 8 bases stayed unmatched. Germline V lookup: CDR1 WNHNN, CDR2 SYGVQD (reference sequence). There are 17 residues in the CDR3. The CDR3 region is CASSDSHRDRAYNEQFF. In nucleotides, the CDR3 is TGCGCCAGCAGTGATTCTCACCGGGACAGGGCCTACAATGAGCAGTTCTTC.

This clone was observed a handful of times. The V gene is TRBV4-1, the J gene TRBJ1-2; D is perhaps TRBD1 (6 bases). Trimming removed 1 base at V and 2 bases at J, with 11 bases between. The CDR3 is 15 residues long. Germline assignment: CDR1 MGHRA and CDR2 YSYEKL. CDR3 in amino acids: CASSQVRQENYGYTF. The CDR3 DNA reads TGCGCCAGCAGCCAAGTTCGACAGGAAAACTATGGCTACACCTTC.

The rearrangement joins TRBV11-1 to TRBJ1-4, with D unresolved. The CDR3 covers 16 residues. The V gene's germline CDR1 is SGHAT and CDR2 FQDESV (reference sequence). Trimming shortened V by 2 bases and J by 0 bases, and 10 bases separated the two germline ends. The CDR3 protein is CASSLLPVATNEKLFF. Here the CDR3 DNA reads TGTGCCAGCAGCTTACTCCCCGTCGCAACTAATGAAAAACTGTTTTTT.

This rearrangement joins TRBV4-3 to TRBJ1-1; D might be TRBD1 (5 bases). Per germline, CDR1 LGHNA and CDR2 YSLEER. The CDR3 runs 16 residues. V lost 1 base and J 1 base, leaving 13 bases between the germline ends. CDR3 nucleotide sequence: TGCGCCAGCAGCCAAGTCTCTGGGGCCAGGAACACTGAAGCTTTCTTT. This translates into CASSQVSGARNTEAFF.

This clone was seen a handful of times. The chain uses TRBV4-1 and TRBJ2-7; 8 nucleotides agree with TRBD1. The germline V gene encodes CDR1 MGHRA and CDR2 YSYEKL. The CDR3 spans 17 residues. Trimming cost V 3 bases and J 6 bases; bases outside gene matches: 16. In DNA, the CDR3 is TGCGCCAGCAGCCAGGACGTCCTGACGACAGGGGCTCGCGAGCAGTACTTC. This gives the protein CASSQDVLTTGAREQYF.

The chain links TRBV15 to TRBJ2-3; 10 bases align to TRBD2. Trimming removed 6 bases from V and 6 bases from J; junction bases left unmatched: 6. CDR3 length: 14 amino acids. CDR1 and CDR2 from the germline V gene are LNHNV and YYDKDF (reference sequence). DNA for the CDR3: TGTGCCACCAGAGCTAGCGGGAGTCATGATACGCAGTATTTT. Amino acid sequence: CATRASGSHDTQYF.

The chain recombines TRBV28 with TRBJ2-1; TRBD1 agrees at 7 bases. The CDR3 runs to 16 residues. Unmatched junction bases numbered 12, after V lost 5 bases and J lost 5 bases. Looked up from germline, CDR1 is MDHEN and CDR2 is SYDVKM. The CDR3, as DNA: TGTGCCAGCAGTATACTAACCGGGACAGAAGACAATGAGCAGTTCTTC. Its protein is CASSILTGTEDNEQFF.

The V and J genes are TRBV11-2 and TRBJ2-1, with 9 bases identical to TRBD2. The length of the CDR3 is 16 residues. CDR1 SGHAT and CDR2 FQNNGV come from the germline V gene. With V trimmed by 1 base and J by 7 bases, 8 bases remained unmatched. The CDR3 protein is CASSLVPREGVNEQFF. The CDR3 nucleotides are TGTGCCAGCAGCTTAGTCCCGCGGGAGGGGGTAAATGAGCAGTTCTTC.